Shown below are 27 T cell receptor beta chains from a single sample sequenced in a study of T-cell memory formation after mild COVID-19. TCRdb passed the 5' RACE reads through MiXCR, listing each CDR3 protein once. The data contain about 540,000 distinct CDR3 sequences, 20% of them singletons. Material for sequencing was PBMCs or a T cell subset sorted from them (not recorded which). The receptors shown here come from an adult woman who had mild COVID-19 (a few samples of this study predate the infection). Cell type and time point are not known.

This clonotype was detected only once. CDR3: CASSGWPLGVETQYF. The CDR3, as DNA: TGTGCCAGCAGCGGGTGGCCTCTGGGGGTGGAGACCCAGTACTTC. This chain uses TRBV7-9 with TRBJ2-5, with D perhaps TRBD1 or TRBD2 (5 bases each). V was pared by 5 bases and J by 5 bases, with 18 bases between. CDR1 is SEHNR and CDR2 is FQNEAQ in the germline V gene (reference sequence). CDR3 size: 15 residues.

This clonotype has just a few counts. The gene calls are TRBV3-1 and TRBJ2-3; D gene uncertain. The V gene's germline CDR1 is LGHDT and CDR2 YNNKEL (reference sequence). V lost 0 bases and J 1 base, leaving 14 bases between the germline ends. There are 17 residues in the CDR3. The CDR3 coding sequence is TGTGCCAGCAGCCAAGAAGGCCCCCGGATTGGCACAGATACGCAGTATTTT. It codes for CASSQEGPRIGTDTQYF.

This rearrangement joins TRBV9 to TRBJ1-2; TRBD1 is a possible D gene (6 bases). This CDR3 has 16 amino acids. The V gene's germline CDR1 is SGDLS and CDR2 YYNGEE. V was trimmed by 4 bases and J by 2 bases, leaving 18 bases between them. The CDR3 DNA follows: TGTGCCAGCAGCTCCAGACAGGACTACCTGAACTATGGCTACACCTTC. Its translation: CASSSRQDYLNYGYTF.

In this sample, this clonotype turned up a few times. The chain links TRBV29-1 to TRBJ2-7, with D uncertain. V lost 6 bases and J lost 7, with 16 bases in between. Germline CDR1 reads SQVTM; CDR2 reads ANQGSEA. The CDR3 totals 12 residues. The chain's CDR3 is CSVKTVSWEQYF. The CDR3 DNA reads as TGCAGCGTGAAGACGGTATCCTGGGAGCAGTACTTC.

The chain uses TRBV7-6 and TRBJ1-4, with unresolved D. The V gene lost 2 bases and the J gene lost 0 bases, with 13 bases spanning the gap. CDR1 SGHVS and CDR2 FNYEAQ come from the germline V gene. This CDR3 is built from 17 residues. The CDR3 region has the DNA TGTGCCAGCAGCTTATGGGTAACAGCTGCAACTAATGAAAAACTGTTTTTT. It encodes CASSLWVTAATNEKLFF.

This clonotype was counted between two and nine times. The chain recombines TRBV25-1 with TRBJ2-1; D ambiguous. The CDR3 sequence is 13 residues long. Trimming shortened V by 9 bases and J by 8 bases, and 17 bases separated the two germline ends. CDR1 is MGHDK, CDR2 SYGVNS, per germline. The CDR3 nucleotides read TGTGCCAGTAACTGGACGGCGAGGCATGAGCAGTTCTTC. This translates into CASNWTARHEQFF.

J is TRBJ1-1 and V is TRBV2, with 7 bases that match TRBD1. V was clipped by 4 bases and J by 1 base; unmatched bases: 3. CDR3 size: 14 residues. Germline-derived CDR1 and CDR2 are SNHLY and FYNNEI. This chain's CDR3 is CASSGTGGNTEAFF. As DNA, the CDR3 is TGTGCCAGCAGTGGGACAGGCGGGAACACTGAAGCTTTCTTT.

This clonotype was seen more than once but under ten times. The rearrangement uses TRBV7-2 and TRBJ2-7, with D unclear. The CDR3 runs to 13 residues. The germline V gene has CDR1 SGHTA and CDR2 FQGNSA. Trimming removed 3 bases from V and 2 bases from J, with 8 bases in between. The DNA for the CDR3 is TGTGCCAGCAGCTTCCCCTCAGCCTACGAGCAGTACTTC. Protein sequence: CASSFPSAYEQYF.

This rearrangement joins TRBV6-1 to TRBJ1-1; 8 nucleotides match TRBD1. V lost 6 bases to trimming and J lost 5 bases; unmatched junction nucleotides: 20. Germline V gene sequence: CDR1 MNHNS, CDR2 SASEGT. This CDR3 comprises 18 residues. CDR3 sequence reads: CASRHFSLLGQGKTEAFF. The DNA of the CDR3 is TGTGCCAGCAGACATTTTTCCCTCTTAGGACAGGGTAAGACTGAAGCTTTCTTT.

This chain links TRBV2 with TRBJ2-2; D is undetermined. The CDR3 sequence is 12 residues long. The germline CDR1 and CDR2 sequences are SNHLY and FYNNEI. With 6 bases removed from V and 5 bases from J, the gap between germline ends came to 7 bases. The CDR3 nucleotides are TGTGCCAGCAGGGTAGAGACCGGGGAGCTGTTTTTT. Residues: CASRVETGELFF.

The chain uses TRBV5-1 and TRBJ2-1, with TRBD2 identical over 11 bases. The V gene's germline CDR1 is SGHRS and CDR2 YFSETQ. Trimming at V came to 2 bases and at J to 6 bases, leaving 4 bases not matched to a gene. The CDR3 totals 15 residues. Here the CDR3 DNA reads TGCGCCAGCAGCTTCGCACTAGCGGGAGTCAATGAGCAGTTCTTC. Translating gives CASSFALAGVNEQFF. Using reference TRBV5-1 and TRBJ2-1 for the parts outside the CDR3, the full variable domain is KAGVTQTPRYLIKTRGQQVTLSCSPISGHRSVSWYQQTPGQGLQFLFEYFSETQRNKGNFPGRFSGRQFSNSRSEMNVSTLELGDSALYLCASSFALAGVNEQFFGPGTRLTVL.

This clonotype was observed a handful of times. The V call is TRBV24-1, the J call TRBJ2-2; D might be TRBD1 or TRBD2, each matching 5 bases. This CDR3 spans 14 amino acids. CDR1 is KGHDR, CDR2 SFDVKD, per germline. V was shortened by 3 bases and J by 5 bases, with 9 bases between the two germline ends. CDR3 amino acids: CATSDVGATGELFF. CDR3 DNA: TGTGCCACCAGTGATGTCGGGGCAACCGGGGAGCTGTTTTTT.

V and J are TRBV11-3 and TRBJ2-5; 11 nucleotides line up with TRBD2. The CDR3 has 16 residues. Germline V lookup: CDR1 SGHNT, CDR2 YENEEA. V gave up 2 bases and J gave up 4 bases; unmatched junction bases: 6. The CDR3 region has the DNA TGTGCCAGCAGCTTAAGGCGTCTAGCGGGAGGAGAGACCCAGTACTTC. Translating gives CASSLRRLAGGETQYF. Full variable domain (rest looked up from reference TRBV11-3 and TRBJ2-5): EAGVVQSPRYKIIEKKQPVAFWCNPISGHNTLYWYLQNLGQGPELLIRYENEEAVDDSQLPKDRFSAERLKGVDSTLKIQPAELGDSAVYLCASSLRRLAGGETQYFGPGTRLLVL.

The chain joins TRBV7-2 to TRBJ2-1; 10 bases line up with TRBD2. The CDR3 is 15 residues long. The V and J ends lost 4 bases and 2 bases, in that order; junction bases with no gene match: 2. Looked up from germline, CDR1 is SGHTA and CDR2 is FQGNSA. CDR3 protein: CASSYLAGAYNEQFF. The CDR3 nucleotides read TGTGCCAGCAGCTATCTAGCGGGAGCCTACAATGAGCAGTTCTTC.

This clonotype was found a few times. This chain uses TRBV7-9 with TRBJ1-6; maybe TRBD1 (6 bases). Germline CDR1 is SEHNR and CDR2 is FQNEAQ (reference sequence). CDR3 length: 15 residues. V was clipped by 1 base and J by 7 bases, with 11 bases between them. CDR3 residues: CASSLGGGANSPLHF. Written as DNA, the CDR3 is TGTGCCAGCAGCTTAGGCGGGGGGGCGAATTCACCCCTCCACTTT.

The rearrangement uses TRBV4-3 and TRBJ2-1; D gene uncertain. Germline V CDR1 and CDR2: LGHNA, YSLEER. Trimming shortened V by 4 bases and J by 0 bases, and 10 bases separated the two germline ends. The CDR3 spans 15 residues. In DNA, the CDR3 is TGCGCCAGCAGCCCAATATTAAGCTCCTACAATGAGCAGTTCTTC. It yields the protein CASSPILSSYNEQFF.

This sequence joins TRBV7-3 and TRBJ2-3; no clear D. The germline gives CDR1 SGHTA, CDR2 FQGTGA. This CDR3 is built from 16 residues. V was shortened by 3 bases and J by 2 bases, with 15 bases between the two germline ends. The CDR3 coding sequence is TGTGCCAGCAGCTTTTCCGCGACCCTAAACACAGATACGCAGTATTTT. This codes for CASSFSATLNTDTQYF. Together with reference TRBV7-3 and TRBJ2-3, the CDR3 gives the full variable domain: GAGVSQTPSNKVTEKGKYVELRCDPISGHTALYWYRQSLGQGPEFLIYFQGTGAADDSGLPNDRFFAVRPEGSVSTLKIQRTERGDSAVYLCASSFSATLNTDTQYFGPGTRLTVL.

The chain is built from TRBV4-2 and TRBJ2-1; perhaps TRBD2 as D (6 bases). The CDR3 covers 17 residues. Deletions cut 0 bases from V and 0 bases from J, with 12 bases between. The germline V gene encodes CDR1 LGHNA and CDR2 YNFKEQ. CDR3: CASSQEMGGNSYNEQFF. The CDR3 DNA reads TGTGCCAGCAGCCAAGAAATGGGCGGGAACTCCTACAATGAGCAGTTCTTC.

The chain joins TRBV2 to TRBJ2-5, with 14 bases identical to TRBD2. The length of the CDR3 is 15 residues. Trimming at V came to 6 bases and at J to 4 bases, leaving 4 bases not matched to a gene. Germline V gives CDR1 SNHLY, CDR2 FYNNEI. DNA for the CDR3: TGTGCCAGCAGGGGACTAGCGGGAGTATCAGAGACCCAGTACTTC. It translates to CASRGLAGVSETQYF.

The V and J genes are TRBV5-4 and TRBJ2-5, with TRBD2 matching 8 bases. CDR1 is SGHNT and CDR2 is YYREEE in the germline V gene (reference sequence). The J segment lost 1 base and the V segment lost 0 bases, leaving 5 bases of the junction unmatched. The CDR3 consists of 16 residues. Here the CDR3 DNA reads TGTGCCAGCAGCTTGGCGGCGGGGGGCGGCCAAGAGACCCAGTACTTC. It encodes CASSLAAGGGQETQYF.

The rearrangement uses TRBV12-3 or TRBV12-4 and TRBJ1-2, with a tentative D call TRBD1 (6 bases). The CDR3 has 13 residues. V was pared by 10 bases and J by 6 bases, with 18 bases between. CDR3 DNA: TGTGCCACCCCGTGGCAGGGGCTCCATGGCTACACCTTC. Translation: CATPWQGLHGYTF.

The chain recombines TRBV20-1 with TRBJ2-3; D might be TRBD2 (6 bases). The CDR3 consists of 15 residues. V lost 0 bases and J lost 4, with 14 bases in between. The germline gives CDR1 DFQATT, CDR2 SNEGSKA (reference sequence). The CDR3 sequence is CSARDGGTLADTQYF. The CDR3 nucleotides are TGCAGTGCTAGAGATGGAGGGACTCTGGCAGATACGCAGTATTTT.

The J gene is TRBJ1-1, the V gene TRBV20-1; D ambiguous. CDR1 and CDR2 from the germline V gene are DFQATT and SNEGSKA (reference sequence). The CDR3 is made up of 14 amino acids. The CDR3: CSLGGWGMNTEAFF. As DNA, the CDR3 is TGCAGCCTTGGTGGATGGGGAATGAACACTGAAGCTTTCTTT.

This clonotype was picked up a small number of times. V and J are TRBV18 and TRBJ2-1; D is perhaps TRBD2 (5 bases). The CDR3 is 15 amino acids. V shed 3 bases and J shed 6 bases, with 15 bases lying between them. Per germline, CDR1 KGHSH and CDR2 LQKENI. In nucleotides, the CDR3 is TGTGCCAGCTCACCTCCCGTGTTCCGGGGCAATGAGCAGTTCTTC. This translates into CASSPPVFRGNEQFF.

V gene TRBV3-1 combines with J gene TRBJ2-6; the match to TRBD1 covers 7 bases. Germline trimming cut 5 bases from V and 0 bases from J; bases unmatched to any gene: 13. The CDR3 totals 19 residues. Germline CDR1 is LGHDT and CDR2 is YNNKEL (reference sequence). In DNA form, the CDR3 reads TGTGCCAGCAGCACCGCGAGACAGGGCGCCCTCTCTGGGGCCAACGTCCTGACTTTC. Its protein is CASSTARQGALSGANVLTF.

This clonotype was seen a few times. The V and J genes are TRBV25-1 and TRBJ2-2; 8 bases fit TRBD1. The CDR3 length is 14 residues. The ends lost 2 bases at V and 7 bases at J; junction bases unmatched: 3. Germline assignment: CDR1 MGHDK and CDR2 SYGVNS. As DNA, the CDR3 is TGTGCCAGCAGTGAAGACAGGGGTCACGGGGAGCTGTTTTTT. It codes for CASSEDRGHGELFF.

This clonotype came up a few times. The chain carries TRBV20-1 and TRBJ2-1; unclear D gene. The CDR3 length is 13 residues. The V end lost 0 bases, the J end lost 2 bases, and 5 bases lay between the germline ends. CDR1 is DFQATT and CDR2 is SNEGSKA in the germline V gene (reference sequence). CDR3 nucleotides: TGCAGTGCTAGAGATGGGACCTACAATGAGCAGTTCTTC. This codes for CSARDGTYNEQFF.